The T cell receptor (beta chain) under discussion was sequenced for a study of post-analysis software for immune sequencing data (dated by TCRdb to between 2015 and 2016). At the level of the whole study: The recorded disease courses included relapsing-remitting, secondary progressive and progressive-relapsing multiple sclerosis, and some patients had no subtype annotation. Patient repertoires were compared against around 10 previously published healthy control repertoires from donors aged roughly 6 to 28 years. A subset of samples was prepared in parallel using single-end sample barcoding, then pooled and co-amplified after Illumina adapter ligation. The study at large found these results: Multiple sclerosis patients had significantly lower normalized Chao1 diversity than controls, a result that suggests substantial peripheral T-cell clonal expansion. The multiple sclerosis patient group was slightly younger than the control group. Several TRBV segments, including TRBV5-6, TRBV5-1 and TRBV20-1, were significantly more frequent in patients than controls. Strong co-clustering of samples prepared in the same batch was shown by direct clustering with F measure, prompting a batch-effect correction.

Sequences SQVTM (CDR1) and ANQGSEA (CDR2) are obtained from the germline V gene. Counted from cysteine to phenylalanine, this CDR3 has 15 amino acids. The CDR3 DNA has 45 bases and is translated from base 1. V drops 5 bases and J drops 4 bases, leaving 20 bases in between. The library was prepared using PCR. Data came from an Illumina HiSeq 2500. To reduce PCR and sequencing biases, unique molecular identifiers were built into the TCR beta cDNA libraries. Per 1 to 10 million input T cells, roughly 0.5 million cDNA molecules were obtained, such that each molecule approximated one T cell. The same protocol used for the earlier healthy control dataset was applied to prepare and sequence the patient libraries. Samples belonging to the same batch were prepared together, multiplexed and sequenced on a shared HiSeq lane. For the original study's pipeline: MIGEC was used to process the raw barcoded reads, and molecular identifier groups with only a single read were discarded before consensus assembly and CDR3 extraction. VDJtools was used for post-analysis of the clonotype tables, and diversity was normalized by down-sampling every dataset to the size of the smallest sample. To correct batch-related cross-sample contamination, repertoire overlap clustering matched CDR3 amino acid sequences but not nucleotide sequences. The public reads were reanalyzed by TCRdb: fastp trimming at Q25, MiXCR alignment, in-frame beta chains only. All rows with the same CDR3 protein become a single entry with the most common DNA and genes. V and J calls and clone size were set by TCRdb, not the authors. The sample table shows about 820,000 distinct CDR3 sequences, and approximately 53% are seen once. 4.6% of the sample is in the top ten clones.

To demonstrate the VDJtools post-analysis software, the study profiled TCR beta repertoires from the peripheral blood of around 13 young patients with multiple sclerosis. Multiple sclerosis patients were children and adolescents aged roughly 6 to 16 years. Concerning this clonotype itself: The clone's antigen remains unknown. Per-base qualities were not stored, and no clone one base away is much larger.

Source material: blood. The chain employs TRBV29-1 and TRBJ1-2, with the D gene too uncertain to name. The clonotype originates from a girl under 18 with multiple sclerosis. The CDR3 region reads CSVPSDRPPFYGYTF. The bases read TGCAGCGTTCCATCGGACCGACCCCCCTTCTATGGCTACACCTTC.